This paragraph reports one T cell receptor (beta chain). Antigen: not known. The data originate from a study of radiotherapy plus CTLA-4 blockade in lung cancer. Background on the study: Among enrolled patients, over 15% responded and about 30% achieved disease control. Study outcomes and limitations: Expansion of tumor-derived TCR clones was observed in blood after radiotherapy plus ipilimumab. Reported findings show early blood T cell clone dynamics, with interferon-beta, best predicted response.

The data were produced by immunoSEQ multiplex PCR, yet TCRdb's version contains in-frame clones alone and is incomplete. The sample lists tens of thousands of clones, more than 75% seen once, with approximately 9% in the top ten. Germline CDR1 and CDR2: SGHVS and FQNEAQ. The CDR3 length is 12 residues. With 5 bases removed from V and 6 bases from J, the gap between germline ends came to 9 bases. This chain uses TRBV7-8 with TRBJ2-3; maybe TRBD1 (5 bases). The source is a human donor with non-small cell lung cancer who had a complete response to radiotherapy plus ipilimumab. Sequencing was performed on peripheral blood, taken from a patient treated with radiotherapy plus ipilimumab. The CDR3 loop reads CASSPPGDTQYF. As DNA, the CDR3 is TGTGCCAGCAGCCCCCCAGGGGATACGCAGTATTTT. Variable domain in full (rest from reference TRBV7-8 and TRBJ2-3): GAGVSQSPRYKVAKRGQDVALRCDPISGHVSLFWYQQALGQGPEFLTYFQNEAQLDKSGLPSDRFFAERPEGSVSTLKIQRTQQEDSAVYLCASSPPGDTQYFGPGTRLTVL.